The 25 T cell receptor beta chains below were found in one sample sequenced in a study of beta chain features in type 1 diabetes. Overall study findings and caveats: In all four CD4+ subsets, TCRB CDR3 length was significantly, moderately reduced in type 1 diabetes.

No antigen is known for these receptors. cDNA synthesis used the whole RNA isolate, giving expressed TCRB sequences. Produced via immunoSEQ multiplex PCR; TCRdb's table is partial and in-frame only. The sample consists of about 650,000 clones, around 11% of them appearing once. The sequenced sample was naive CD4+ T cells from blood. These receptor sequences come from a man aged 25-40 years with type 1 diabetes.

This clone has more than one count but fewer than ten. The V call is TRBV5-5, the J call TRBJ2-3; unclear D gene. This CDR3 spans 12 amino acids. The V gene's germline CDR1 is SGHKS and CDR2 YYEKEE (reference sequence). With 4 bases removed from V and 3 bases from J, the gap between germline ends came to 6 bases. The DNA of the CDR3 is TGTGCCAGCAGCCTAACTACAGATACGCAGTATTTT. This gives the protein CASSLTTDTQYF.

This clone was found a few times. The chain combines TRBV14 with TRBJ1-6, with a tentative D call TRBD1 (6 bases). CDR3 length: 15 amino acids. V shed 3 bases and J shed 11 bases, with 17 bases lying between them. Germline V gene data show CDR1 as SGHDN and CDR2 as FVKESK. Here the CDR3 reads CASSQGGHANPPLHF. The CDR3 DNA reads TGTGCCAGCAGCCAGGGGGGACACGCGAACCCACCCCTCCACTTT.

This sequence joins TRBV7-2 and TRBJ2-5; possible D gene TRBD2, 6 bases. The CDR3 is made up of 16 amino acids. Germline CDR1 SGHTA, CDR2 FQGNSA. V dropped 3 bases and J dropped 4 bases, with 18 bases sitting between them. CDR3: CASSFLTGTGGETQYF. DNA of the CDR3: TGTGCCAGCAGCTTCTTAACCGGGACTGGGGGAGAGACCCAGTACTTC. The full variable domain, with the rest looked up from reference TRBV7-2 and TRBJ2-5, is GAGVSQSPSNKVTEKGKDVELRCDPISGHTALYWYRQSLGQGLEFLIYFQGNSAPDKSGLPSDRFSAERTGGSVSTLTIQRTQQEDSAVYLCASSFLTGTGGETQYFGPGTRLLVL.

V is TRBV6-6 and J is TRBJ2-3; tentatively, D is TRBD1 (6 bases). Germline V CDR1 and CDR2: MNHNY, SVGAGI (reference sequence). V lost 2 bases to trimming and J lost 0 bases, with 9 bases between them. This CDR3 has 15 residues. As DNA, the CDR3 is TGTGCCAGCAGTTACGGACAGTCTAGCACAGATACGCAGTATTTT. Amino acid sequence: CASSYGQSSTDTQYF.

This clone was seen more than once but under ten times. V usage is TRBV11-2 and J usage is TRBJ2-1; D perhaps matches TRBD2 (6 bases). The V gene lost 1 base and the J gene lost 9 bases, with 13 bases spanning the gap. The germline gives CDR1 SGHAT, CDR2 FQNNGV. The CDR3 loop spans 14 amino acids. The CDR3 spells CASSLVREEGEQFF. CDR3 sequence (DNA): TGTGCCAGCAGCTTAGTCCGCGAGGAGGGTGAGCAGTTCTTC.

V and J are TRBV6-5 and TRBJ1-4; TRBD1 matches at 9 bases. The CDR3 is 14 residues long. Germline assignment: CDR1 MNHEY and CDR2 SVGAGI. After removal of 4 bases from V and 5 bases from J, the junction contained 2 bases not matched to a gene. This CDR3 is CASSFGQGNEKLFF. The CDR3 nucleotides read TGTGCCAGCAGTTTTGGACAGGGGAATGAAAAACTGTTTTTT.

This chain uses TRBV2 with TRBJ2-2; D unclear. CDR1 and CDR2 from the germline V gene are SNHLY and FYNNEI. V was shortened by 6 bases and J by 6 bases, with 11 bases between the two germline ends. The CDR3 spans 13 residues. CDR3 in amino acids: CASRKSDPGELFF. Here the CDR3 DNA reads TGTGCCAGCAGGAAGTCAGACCCCGGGGAGCTGTTTTTT.

Only a few counts were recorded for this clone. The CDR3 DNA follows: TGTGCCAGCAGCTCGGAAAGCGGCTACACCTTC. Its translation is CASSSESGYTF. The rearrangement uses TRBV5-6 and TRBJ1-2; D ambiguous. Trimming removed 3 bases at V and 8 bases at J, with 8 bases between. Per germline, CDR1 SGHDT and CDR2 YYEEEE. The CDR3 has 11 residues.

The chain uses TRBV29-1 and TRBJ2-7; D is unresolved. CDR1 and CDR2 (germline): SQVTM, ANQGSEA. The V end was cut by 4 bases, the J end by 8 bases, with 18 bases between. The CDR3 consists of 13 residues. The CDR3 nucleotides read TGCAGCGTTGGGGTGCGCTTGGGGATTAAGCAGTACTTC. It yields the protein CSVGVRLGIKQYF.

This clone was seen more than once but under ten times. The rearrangement joins TRBV27 to TRBJ1-2; D is unresolved. The V and J ends lost 6 bases and 5 bases respectively, with 7 bases between them. The CDR3 sequence is 11 residues long. From germline, CDR1 is MNHEY and CDR2 SMNVEV (reference sequence). The CDR3 here is CASRLTYGYTF. The CDR3 DNA reads as TGTGCCAGCAGGTTGACTTATGGCTACACCTTC.

This chain joins TRBV5-4 and TRBJ2-3, with 14 bases that match TRBD2. This CDR3 comprises 18 residues. In germline, CDR1 is SGHNT, CDR2 YYREEE (reference sequence). V gave up 4 bases and J gave up 0 bases; unmatched junction bases: 7. The CDR3 reads CASSVGLAGARSTDTQYF. The DNA for the CDR3 is TGTGCCAGCAGCGTGGGACTAGCGGGGGCCCGAAGCACAGATACGCAGTATTTT.

This chain uses TRBV6-5 with TRBJ1-3, with D hard to call. The CDR3 is made up of 14 amino acids. V was pared by 6 bases and J by 4 bases, with 13 bases between. Germline assignment: CDR1 MNHEY and CDR2 SVGAGI. The CDR3 bases are TGTGCCAGCAGCCGGGAACCCATGGGAAACACCATATATTTT. This sequence encodes CASSREPMGNTIYF.

The V gene is TRBV9, the J gene TRBJ2-2; TRBD2 might be the D (6 bases). Germline assignment: CDR1 SGDLS and CDR2 YYNGEE. Trimming left V 0 bases short and J 2 bases short, with 11 bases between. The CDR3 extends over 16 amino acids. As DNA, the CDR3 is TGTGCCAGCAGCGTAGTAGCGGCAGGCAACACCGGGGAGCTGTTTTTT. This encodes CASSVVAAGNTGELFF.

The chain combines TRBV7-9 with TRBJ2-1; 8 bases agree with TRBD2. The trim removed 5 bases at V and 4 bases at J, leaving 13 bases unmatched. Germline V lookup: CDR1 SEHNR, CDR2 FQNEAQ (reference sequence). The CDR3 has 17 residues. This CDR3 reads CASSDTWRGALYNEQFF. The CDR3 DNA follows: TGTGCCAGCAGCGATACTTGGCGGGGGGCCCTATACAATGAGCAGTTCTTC. Together with reference TRBV7-9 and TRBJ2-1, the CDR3 gives the full variable domain: DTGVSQNPRHKITKRGQNVTFRCDPISEHNRLYWYRQTLGQGPEFLTYFQNEAQLEKSRLLSDRFSAERPKGSFSTLEIQRTEQGDSAMYLCASSDTWRGALYNEQFFGPGTRLTVL.

V gene TRBV18 combines with J gene TRBJ2-7, with 10 bases that match TRBD1. The CDR3 covers 14 residues. Germline V gene lookup returns CDR1 KGHSH and CDR2 LQKENI. V lost 3 bases to trimming and J lost 3 bases; unmatched junction nucleotides: 2. The CDR3 is CASSPRTGGYEQYF. DNA for the CDR3: TGTGCCAGCTCACCCCGGACAGGGGGCTACGAGCAGTACTTC.

The genes are TRBV11-2 and TRBJ2-2, with a weak D call TRBD2 (5 bases). The CDR3 contains 19 residues. Germline values: CDR1 SGHAT, CDR2 FQNNGV. V was cut by 1 base and J by 0 bases, with 18 bases left in between. CDR3 protein: CASSLGGLAGAANTGELFF. The CDR3 DNA sequence: TGTGCCAGCAGCTTAGGGGGTTTGGCGGGCGCCGCGAACACCGGGGAGCTGTTTTTT. The variable domain in full, completed from reference TRBV11-2 and TRBJ2-2, reads EAGVAQSPRYKIIEKRQSVAFWCNPISGHATLYWYQQILGQGPKLLIQFQNNGVVDDSQLPKDRFSAERLKGVDSTLKIQPAKLEDSAVYLCASSLGGLAGAANTGELFFGEGSRLTVL.

This chain joins TRBV18 and TRBJ2-1; D is unclear. Trimming pared 4 bases from V and 0 bases from J, leaving 13 bases between. The CDR3 has 16 residues. The germline V gene encodes CDR1 KGHSH and CDR2 LQKENI. The CDR3 DNA follows: TGTGCCAGCTCACTCGTCGCCCTGAGCTCCTACAATGAGCAGTTCTTC. Protein product: CASSLVALSSYNEQFF.

In its sample, this clone was seen a few times. This chain joins TRBV27 and TRBJ2-3; TRBD1 is a possible D gene (5 bases). V lost 9 bases and J 1 base, leaving 17 bases between the germline ends. The CDR3 length is 15 residues. Germline V gene lookup returns CDR1 MNHEY and CDR2 SMNVEV (reference sequence). In DNA form, the CDR3 reads TGTGCCAGAACCCTAAAGACAGACCGCACAGATACGCAGTATTTT. This gives the protein CARTLKTDRTDTQYF.

This chain links TRBV11-2 with TRBJ2-3; 9 bases fit TRBD1. In germline, CDR1 is SGHAT, CDR2 FQNNGV. Trimming removed 5 bases from V and 5 bases from J; junction bases left unmatched: 11. This CDR3 comprises 16 residues. As DNA, the CDR3 is TGTGCCAGCAGCCCTCCCCGGGACAGGGTCAAAGATACGCAGTATTTT. It translates to CASSPPRDRVKDTQYF. The whole variable domain, filled in from reference TRBV11-2 and TRBJ2-3, reads EAGVAQSPRYKIIEKRQSVAFWCNPISGHATLYWYQQILGQGPKLLIQFQNNGVVDDSQLPKDRFSAERLKGVDSTLKIQPAKLEDSAVYLCASSPPRDRVKDTQYFGPGTRLTVL.

This clone was observed a few times. This chain links TRBV7-2 with TRBJ2-3; 12 bases align to TRBD1. This CDR3 is built from 17 residues. Per germline, CDR1 SGHTA and CDR2 FQGNSA. J was trimmed by 5 bases and V by 0 bases; bases with no gene match: 6. DNA of the CDR3: TGTGCCAGCAGCTTAGCCGGGACAGGGGGCGCGGTAGATACGCAGTATTTT. This encodes CASSLAGTGGAVDTQYF.

This chain links TRBV21-1 with TRBJ2-2. TRBV21-1 is flagged as a pseudogene. The CDR3 extends over 10 amino acids. CDR3 loop: CARDTGELFF. Written as DNA, the CDR3 is TGTGCCAGAGACACCGGGGAGCTGTTTTTT.

This clone came up a few times. The V and J genes are TRBV7-2 and TRBJ2-7; a weak D match, TRBD1 (6 bases). V lost 5 bases and J lost 0, with 17 bases in between. The length of the CDR3 is 16 residues. Germline V gives CDR1 SGHTA, CDR2 FQGNSA. The CDR3 is CASSPYPGTISYEQYF. CDR3 sequence (DNA): TGTGCCAGCAGCCCGTATCCCGGGACAATCTCCTACGAGCAGTACTTC.

This clone showed up just a few times. The chain links TRBV14 to TRBJ1-6; D not resolved. This CDR3 is built from 15 residues. Germline CDR1 reads SGHDN; CDR2 reads FVKESK. V was shortened by 4 bases and J by 13 bases, with 20 bases between the two germline ends. The CDR3 DNA follows: TGTGCCAGCAGCCCCACGCCCGGGCACGGTTATCCCCTCCACTTT. Its translation is CASSPTPGHGYPLHF. Drawing the rest from reference TRBV14 and TRBJ1-6, the complete variable domain is EAGVTQFPSHSVIEKGQTVTLRCDPISGHDNLYWYRRVMGKEIKFLLHFVKESKQDESGMPNNRFLAERTGGTYSTLKVQPAELEDSGVYFCASSPTPGHGYPLHFGNGTRLTVT.

The CDR3 here is CASSPTFSRGSGNTIYF. In DNA form, the CDR3 reads TGTGCCAGCAGTCCCACCTTTTCTAGGGGCTCTGGAAACACCATATATTTT. The rearrangement uses TRBV27 and TRBJ1-3; D is possibly TRBD1 (5 bases). The germline V and J ends were trimmed by 5 bases and 0 bases, with 17 bases remaining between them. Looked up from germline, CDR1 is MNHEY and CDR2 is SMNVEV (reference sequence). The CDR3 contains 17 residues.

Remarks on this clone: This sample also contains other DNA sequences that code for the same CDR3. This chain uses TRBV19 with TRBJ2-5; D remains unclear. Trimming took off 5 bases at V and 2 bases at J, with 3 bases between the two ends. Germline V lookup: CDR1 LNHDA, CDR2 SQIVND (reference sequence). The CDR3 loop spans 11 amino acids. In DNA, the CDR3 is TGTGCCAGTAGTCAGCAAGAGACCCAGTACTTC. Its protein is CASSQQETQYF.